This T cell receptor (beta chain) was sequenced during a study of cytomegalovirus exposure and HLA in healthy donors. Study-wide results and limits: The majority of TCR sequences were rare, yet some public TCRs appeared in many donors.

Sequencing used immunoSEQ multiplex PCR; TCRdb keeps in-frame clones, though not all of them. The table includes about 260,000 clones, 90% detected once. In the case of this clone: Its target is unknown.

The length of the CDR3 is 15 residues. J gave up 5 bases and V 2 bases, and 1 base lay outside the gene matches. Germline V gene data show CDR1 as SGDLS and CDR2 as YYNGEE. The receptor was isolated from a woman in her 30s in good health and CMV-seronegative. The chain links TRBV9 to TRBJ2-2; 12 positions match TRBD2. The sample comprised PBMCs. The CDR3 reads CASSVGTSGTGELFF. CDR3 in DNA: TGTGCCAGCAGCGTCGGGACTAGCGGGACCGGGGAGCTGTTTTTT.